These 16 T cell receptor beta chains share one sample of origin, sequenced in a study of T cells after yellow fever vaccination. Each CDR3 protein gets one entry after TCRdb re-called the 5' RACE reads with MiXCR. The sample shows a few hundred thousand distinct CDR3 sequences, 6% to 7.5% of them seen only once. The material sequenced was CD4+ T cells sorted from PBMCs, taken 15 days after the yellow fever booster vaccination. These receptors all stem from a man aged 25 to 40 who received the YFV17D yellow fever vaccine.

The genes are TRBV11-2 and TRBJ2-3; the D is unclear. The germline V and J ends were trimmed by 5 bases and 6 bases, with 24 bases remaining between them. This CDR3 spans 17 amino acids. Germline CDR1 SGHAT, CDR2 FQNNGV. CDR3 nucleotides: TGTGCCAGCAGCCCGCGGAGAGTTTTGCCCGTTTTGGATACGCAGTATTTT. Its translation: CASSPRRVLPVLDTQYF.

There are many counts of this clonotype. This chain joins TRBV6-2 or TRBV6-3 and TRBJ2-7, with 13 bases identical to TRBD2. This CDR3 has 15 residues. The germline V gene encodes CDR1 MNHEY and CDR2 SVGEGT. Trimming took 5 bases from V and 7 from J; bases not matched to a gene: 8. Here the CDR3 reads CASSTYGLAGEEQYF. In DNA, the CDR3 is TGTGCCAGCAGTACGTATGGACTAGCGGGAGAAGAGCAGTACTTC.

This clonotype was counted a few times. The rearrangement links TRBV5-6 to TRBJ1-1, with 7 bases matching TRBD1. This CDR3 is built from 13 residues. V lost 6 bases and J lost 1; bases outside the gene matches: 3. From germline, CDR1 is SGHDT and CDR2 YYEEEE. CDR3 amino acids: CASKWTGNTEAFF. The CDR3 nucleotides read TGTGCCAGCAAATGGACAGGGAACACTGAAGCTTTCTTT.

This clonotype was seen ten or more times. The chain is built from TRBV5-1 and TRBJ2-7; D call uncertain. Per germline, CDR1 SGHRS and CDR2 YFSETQ. The V gene lost 3 bases and the J gene lost 5 bases, with 15 bases spanning the gap. There are 14 residues in the CDR3. This CDR3 is CASSSVSHRHEQYF. The CDR3 nucleotides are TGCGCCAGCAGCTCCGTCTCCCATCGCCACGAGCAGTACTTC.

In this sample, this clonotype turned up a few times. The genes are TRBV7-8 and TRBJ2-5; TRBD2 agrees at 14 bases. The germline V gene encodes CDR1 SGHVS and CDR2 FQNEAQ. The CDR3 contains 16 residues. Trimming at V came to 1 base and at J to 4 bases, leaving 2 bases not matched to a gene. Here the CDR3 DNA reads TGTGCCAGCAGCTTAGTGGGACTAGCGGGAGCAGAGACCCAGTACTTC. Its translation is CASSLVGLAGAETQYF. Together with reference TRBV7-8 and TRBJ2-5, the CDR3 gives the full variable domain: GAGVSQSPRYKVAKRGQDVALRCDPISGHVSLFWYQQALGQGPEFLTYFQNEAQLDKSGLPSDRFFAERPEGSVSTLKIQRTQQEDSAVYLCASSLVGLAGAETQYFGPGTRLLVL.

This clonotype was picked up many times. The rearrangement joins TRBV9 to TRBJ2-2; 10 nucleotides line up with TRBD2. Trimming took 5 bases from V and 5 from J; bases not matched to a gene: 9. There are 16 residues in the CDR3. Looked up from germline, CDR1 is SGDLS and CDR2 is YYNGEE. The CDR3 DNA sequence: TGTGCCAGCAGAGAGCGGGAGGGCCTCAGAACCGGGGAGCTGTTTTTT. Its protein product is CASREREGLRTGELFF.

The chain employs TRBV5-1 and TRBJ1-6; weak D call: TRBD1 (5 bases). Germline CDR1 SGHRS, CDR2 YFSETQ. CDR3 size: 14 residues. Trimming took 3 bases from V and 10 from J, leaving 14 bases between them. This CDR3 reads CASSSGEGVSPLHF. The CDR3 DNA is TGCGCCAGCAGCTCCGGTGAAGGGGTGTCACCCCTCCACTTT.

The chain joins TRBV12-3 or TRBV12-4 to TRBJ2-3; 9 bases match TRBD2. CDR3 length: 17 residues. J gave up 6 bases and V 3 bases, and 13 bases lay outside the gene matches. CDR3 sequence reads: CASSLFVNSGRPDTQYF. Written as DNA, the CDR3 is TGTGCCAGCAGTTTGTTCGTCAATAGCGGGAGACCTGATACGCAGTATTTT.

This clonotype was seen a handful of times. This rearrangement joins TRBV7-2 to TRBJ1-4; 7 positions match TRBD1. The V gene end was trimmed by 2 bases and the J gene end by 8 bases; junction bases not matched to a gene: 2. The CDR3 length is 13 residues. Germline V lookup: CDR1 SGHTA, CDR2 FQGNSA. The CDR3 region is CASSLRQGEKLFF. The CDR3, as DNA: TGTGCCAGCAGCTTAAGACAGGGCGAAAAACTGTTTTTT.

This clonotype has only a few counts. The V gene is TRBV7-2, the J gene TRBJ2-5; 8 nucleotides align to TRBD2. Germline V gene sequence: CDR1 SGHTA, CDR2 FQGNSA. The CDR3 extends over 14 amino acids. With V trimmed by 2 bases and J by 5 bases, 4 bases remained unmatched. The CDR3 here is CASSLRLAGETQYF. CDR3 sequence (DNA): TGTGCCAGCAGCTTAAGGCTAGCGGGTGAGACCCAGTACTTC.

This chain links TRBV18 with TRBJ2-2, with 7 bases identical to TRBD2. This CDR3 contains 14 residues. Germline CDR1 KGHSH, CDR2 LQKENI. V shed 3 bases, J shed 4 bases, and the junction held 2 bases outside the gene matches. CDR3 in DNA: TGTGCCAGCTCACCGCGGGAGTTCACCGGGGAGCTGTTTTTT. Encoded protein: CASSPREFTGELFF.

The rearrangement links TRBV21-1 to TRBJ2-2. TRBV21-1 is a known pseudogene. The CDR3 consists of 20 residues. CDR3 loop: CASSKDAGRGHFWNTGELFF. CDR3 DNA sequence: TGTGCCAGCAGCAAAGATGCAGGCCGCGGCCATTTTTGGAACACCGGGGAGCTGTTTTTT.

This clonotype was seen at least ten times. The chain couples TRBV7-2 to TRBJ2-1; 7 bases fit TRBD2. The trim removed 5 bases at V and 10 bases at J, leaving 17 bases unmatched. The CDR3 has 16 residues. Germline V lookup: CDR1 SGHTA, CDR2 FQGNSA. The CDR3 region has the DNA TGTGCCAGCAGCCCCGGGGGGTGGAGCGGTCAGGGAGAGCAGTTCTTC. Amino acid sequence: CASSPGGWSGQGEQFF.

The V call is TRBV20-1, the J call TRBJ2-3, with 14 bases aligning to TRBD2. Germline values: CDR1 DFQATT, CDR2 SNEGSKA (reference sequence). The CDR3 consists of 18 residues. V was clipped by 8 bases and J by 1 base; unmatched bases: 14. The CDR3 region has the DNA TGCAGTTCCGGCAGGGGACTAGCGGGAGTCGGAGGCACAGATACGCAGTATTTT. Amino acid sequence: CSSGRGLAGVGGTDTQYF.

This clonotype was picked up a small number of times. The V call is TRBV5-1, the J call TRBJ2-2; D may correspond to TRBD1 or TRBD2 (5 bases each). The V gene lost 7 bases and the J gene lost 5 bases, with 21 bases spanning the gap. This CDR3 has 16 amino acids. Germline-derived CDR1 and CDR2 are SGHRS and YFSETQ. Here the CDR3 DNA reads TGCGCCAGCTTTCCAATTAAGGGGAGTGATACCGGGGAGCTGTTTTTT. Translation: CASFPIKGSDTGELFF.

This clonotype appeared many times. The CDR3 DNA sequence: TGTGCCAGCAGCCCCCCGGACACGCTAAGGGACGAGCAGTACTTC. It yields the protein CASSPPDTLRDEQYF. The J gene is TRBJ2-7, the V gene TRBV28, with a tentative D call TRBD1 (5 bases). V gave up 6 bases and J gave up 5 bases, with 20 bases separating them. CDR3 length: 15 amino acids. Germline CDR1 MDHEN, CDR2 SYDVKM. Combining the CDR3 with reference TRBV28 and TRBJ2-7 gives the whole variable domain DVKVTQSSRYLVKRTGEKVFLECVQDMDHENMFWYRQDPGLGLRLIYFSYDVKMKEKGDIPEGYSVSREKKERFSLILESASTNQTSMYLCASSPPDTLRDEQYFGPGTRLTVT.